The T cell receptor beta chain under discussion was sequenced for a study of T cells in Graves' hyperthyroidism and ophthalmopathy. This clonotype was seen at least ten times. Regions amplified from RNA transcripts were the TCR beta CDR3 regions. HTBI primers were the set used in a first-round RT-PCR of the TCR CDR3. MiXCR, run by TCRdb on the multiplex PCR reads, gives a single entry per CDR3 protein. The sample consists of 300,000 to 450,000 distinct CDR3 sequences, about 15% of them appearing once. CDR1 is SEHNR, CDR2 FQNEAQ, per germline (reference sequence). The CDR3 contains 15 residues. V was cut by 1 base and J by 0 bases, with 10 bases left in between.

Sequenced: blood. The chain employs TRBV7-9 and TRBJ2-7; D may be TRBD2 (6 bases). The clonotype was recovered from a woman aged 18-30 years with Graves' hyperthyroidism that later progressed to Graves' ophthalmopathy. The CDR3 spells CASSLGGTASYEQYF. The CDR3 DNA sequence: TGTGCCAGCAGCTTAGGGGGGACTGCCTCCTACGAGCAGTACTTC.